A selection of T cell receptor beta chains follows, all from one sample in a study of blood T cell repertoires in COVID-19. Sequencing used immunoSEQ multiplex PCR; TCRdb keeps in-frame clones, though not all of them. The sample includes 110,000 or so clones, 85% to 90% of them seen just once. Source material: peripheral blood. All receptors come from a woman aged 55-75 years with COVID-19, enrolled during active disease. Each CDR3 is given with its conserved first and last residue. A D gene is named only where the DNA matches it firmly.

TRBV6-5	TRBD1	TRBJ1-2	CASSRGQSAGYTF
TRBV9	TRBD1	TRBJ1-6	CASSPRTGEFSPLHF
TRBV7-2	-	TRBJ2-3	CASSLASPGTDTQYF
TRBV4-3	-	TRBJ1-1	CASSQETGNTEAFF
TRBV5-1	TRBD2	TRBJ2-3	CASVGGDITDTQYF
TRBV30	TRBD1	TRBJ1-6	CAWTNPGQGVYNNSPLHF
TRBV5-1	TRBD1	TRBJ1-3	CASSLTGGPSGNTIYF
TRBV12-3/TRBV12-4	-	TRBJ2-3	CASSFYPDTQYF
TRBV7-3	TRBD1	TRBJ1-2	CASSSTGGASGYTF
TRBV2	-	TRBJ2-7	CASSEKTGGYEQYF
TRBV15	TRBD1	TRBJ1-2	CATSPTGALYYGYTF
TRBV6-5	-	TRBJ2-5	CASSYSVGETQYF
TRBV2	TRBD1	TRBJ1-2	CASRGTGGSYGYTF
TRBV30	-	TRBJ1-5	CAWKKDRDSNQPQHF
TRBV19	TRBD1	TRBJ2-3	CASATGSQDTQYF
TRBV9	TRBD2	TRBJ2-2	CASSGGGSGGGELFF
TRBV5-1	-	TRBJ2-1	CASSLSNSNEQFF
TRBV7-2	-	TRBJ2-7	CASSLDSGSVSSYEQYF
TRBV10-1	-	TRBJ2-1	CASSQGSSYNEQFF
TRBV3-1/TRBV3-2	-	TRBJ1-1	CASSSGGHSNTEAFF
TRBV9	TRBD2	TRBJ2-1	CASSVGSGGSYNEQFF
TRBV12-5	TRBD1	TRBJ2-3	CASGLWPQGDGGTDTQYF
TRBV6-5	TRBD1	TRBJ1-2	CASSYGEQGAFYGYTF
TRBV9	TRBD2	TRBJ2-1	CASRPPGGGEQFF
TRBV9	TRBD2	TRBJ2-3	CASSLIAGSTDTQYF
TRBV5-1	TRBD1	TRBJ1-2	CASSGELSGGESSYTF
TRBV10-3	-	TRBJ1-4	CAISAWEGEKLFF
TRBV9	-	TRBJ1-6	CASSARDNSHSPLHF
TRBV5-4	-	TRBJ1-3	CASRKHDSISGNTIYF
TRBV6-1	-	TRBJ2-1	CASSETGSHYNEQFF
TRBV6-1	TRBD1	TRBJ1-1	CASSEQGDTEAFF
TRBV6-6	-	TRBJ1-5	CASSYSAASGNQPQHF
TRBV2	-	TRBJ1-2	CATQETNYGYTF
TRBV4-1	-	TRBJ2-6	CASSQGQQEFTGANVLTF
TRBV5-8	-	TRBJ2-5	CASAIAGKETQYF
TRBV29-1	TRBD1	TRBJ2-7	CSVINRGYEQYF
TRBV5-6	-	TRBJ1-1	CASSLAGVLGGAFF
TRBV19	TRBD1	TRBJ1-6	CASMGATGVSPLHF
TRBV7-6	-	TRBJ2-1	CASSQVSGVYNEQFF
TRBV25-1	-	TRBJ1-1	CASSEFAQGEAFF
TRBV19	-	TRBJ1-6	CASSIRGDNSPLHF
TRBV19	-	TRBJ1-1	CASSIRFPRSLNTEAFF
TRBV7-9	-	TRBJ1-2	CASSLVVQVGGYTF
TRBV6-6	-	TRBJ2-5	CASSYHRAKNQETQYF
TRBV19	TRBD1	TRBJ1-5	CASSPARSFTGAQPQHF
TRBV19	-	TRBJ1-2	CASSVHSQTVSQYGYTF
TRBV4-1	-	TRBJ2-5	CASSQVWQGGEETQYF
TRBV7-6	-	TRBJ1-3	CASSLSRASGNTIYF
TRBV4-3	-	TRBJ2-3	CASSQALRVRGADTQYF
TRBV5-1	-	TRBJ2-3	CASSLASGARTDTQYF
TRBV5-3	TRBD2	TRBJ2-2	CARSSWRLAGRPPNTGELFF
TRBV1	-	TRBJ2-7	CTSSVGRLYEQYF
TRBV9	TRBD1	TRBJ2-7	CASSVEVGGRGSYEQYF
TRBV11-2	TRBD2	TRBJ2-5	CASSFISGGGPPETQYF
TRBV4-2	-	TRBJ2-3	CASSQQDSGDDSTDTQYF